The rows below give T cell receptor beta chains drawn from one sample of a study of blood T cell repertoires in COVID-19. Using immunoSEQ multiplex PCR, the repertoire was profiled, and TCRdb retains in-frame clones only, with some absent. The table shows 20,000 or so clones, with about 90% occurring only once. The sample comprised peripheral blood. These TCRs come from a human donor in a cohort sampled during active COVID-19. Each CDR3 is given with its conserved first and last residue. Each record gives: V gene, clone size, D gene, J gene, CDR3 protein, CDR3 DNA. The D gene is left open where the match is weak. Not all rows give a size; the values are once, few, many and, for expanded clones, a class.

TRBV3-1/TRBV3-2,once,TRBD2,TRBJ2-1,CASSPFVGTSGRRGNEQFF,TGTGCCAGCAGCCCTTTCGTAGGGACTAGCGGGAGACGGGGCAATGAGCAGTTCTTC
TRBV15,once,-,TRBJ2-1,CATSRADSLGTSNEQFF,TGTGCCACCAGCAGAGCCGACAGCCTGGGCACATCCAATGAGCAGTTCTTC
TRBV18,-,-,TRBJ1-3,CASSPNFSGNTIYF,TGTGCCAGCTCACCTAACTTCTCTGGAAACACCATATATTTT
TRBV5-4,-,TRBD2,TRBJ2-2,CASSSLANANTGELFF,TGTGCCAGCAGCTCACTAGCGAACGCGAACACCGGGGAGCTGTTTTTT
TRBV5-1,-,TRBD1,TRBJ2-7,CASSLGGGQGEQYF,TGCGCCAGCAGCTTGGGGGGGGGACAGGGGGAGCAGTACTTC
TRBV7-3,few,TRBD1,TRBJ1-1,CASSSKGTGGSWNTEAFF,TGTGCCAGCAGCTCTAAAGGGACAGGGGGGTCCTGGAACACTGAAGCTTTCTTT
TRBV7-9,-,TRBD1,TRBJ2-2,CASTFGQGDAGELFF,TGTGCCAGCACCTTCGGACAGGGGGATGCCGGGGAGCTGTTTTTT
TRBV10-3,once,TRBD2,TRBJ2-5,CAISWTSGAGETQYF,TGTGCCATCAGTTGGACTAGCGGGGCGGGGGAGACCCAGTACTTC
TRBV5-1,-,-,TRBJ2-3,CASSLQGSTDTQYF,TGCGCCAGCAGCTTACAGGGAAGCACAGATACGCAGTATTTT
TRBV28,-,-,TRBJ1-5,CASRSAGSGSNQPQHF,TGTGCCAGCAGGTCCGCCGGTAGTGGTAGCAATCAGCCCCAGCATTTT
TRBV6-5,-,TRBD1,TRBJ2-3,CASSDRVTSTDTQYF,TGTGCCAGCAGCGACAGGGTTACTAGCACAGATACGCAGTATTTT
TRBV7-9,-,-,TRBJ1-1,CASSLGGATEAFF,TGTGCCAGCAGCTTAGGGGGAGCGACTGAAGCTTTCTTT
TRBV28,-,-,TRBJ2-7,CASSPQSYEQYF,TGTGCCAGCAGTCCCCAATCCTACGAGCAGTACTTC
TRBV7-6,-,TRBD2,TRBJ2-5,CASSLWLAGGKETQYF,TGTGCCAGCAGCTTATGGCTAGCGGGAGGAAAAGAGACCCAGTACTTC
TRBV9,once,-,TRBJ2-3,CASSARASSTDTQYF,TGTGCCAGCAGCGCGAGGGCGAGTTCCACAGATACGCAGTATTTT
TRBV19,-,-,TRBJ1-1,CATVGDTEAFF,TGTGCCACCGTAGGGGATACTGAAGCTTTCTTT
TRBV27,-,TRBD2,TRBJ2-1,CASSFLAGRRVYNEQFF,TGTGCCAGCAGTTTTCTAGCGGGGAGACGGGTCTACAATGAGCAGTTCTTC
TRBV6-1,-,-,TRBJ2-7,CASSDKSPYEQYF,TGTGCCAGCAGTGATAAGAGTCCCTACGAGCAGTACTTC
TRBV7-8,-,TRBD2,TRBJ2-1,CASSSGPGPGLAGDHNEQFF,TGTGCCAGCAGCTCAGGCCCGGGTCCCGGACTAGCGGGAGATCACAATGAGCAGTTCTTC
TRBV3-1/TRBV3-2,-,-,TRBJ2-1,CASSQAGAVYNEQFF,TGTGCCAGCAGCCAAGCAGGGGCGGTATACAATGAGCAGTTCTTC
TRBV5-4,-,-,TRBJ1-1,CASRNGPSINTEAFF,TGTGCCAGCAGGAATGGGCCTTCGATTAACACTGAAGCTTTCTTT
TRBV10-3,-,TRBD2,TRBJ2-1,CATRPGQAGSEQFF,TGTGCCACCCGACCCGGCCAAGCGGGGAGTGAGCAGTTCTTC